Described below is a single T cell receptor beta chain sequence and its context. It has no known antigen specificity. No qualities accompany the bases; no much larger clone lies one base away. These data originate in a study of blood T cell repertoires in COVID-19 (dated by TCRdb to 2020 to 2021). Describing the broader study: Collaborator samples came from the United States, Italy and Spain and covered acute and convalescent phases of COVID-19. The dataset comprised deeply sampled blood TCRbeta repertoires from subjects exposed to, actively infected with, or recovered from COVID-19. Nearly every sample came with metadata listing a de-identified subject ID, COVID-19 status, age in years and sex. Where HLA class I and class II types were available, the types were taken from metadata supplied by the sample provider, not from assay-based typing. Samples were obtained from the ongoing ImmuneRACE study (first 160 participants) and from 1,000 to 1,500 subjects provided by 6 global collaborators. The prospective study material was composed of cDNA or gDNA derived from T cells, B-cell-depleted T cells, or PBMCs. The repertoires were made available in a free public database intended to serve as a resource for research on the immune response to SARS-CoV-2. Broad study findings and their caveats: Clinical and demographic metadata were provided uncurated, with the amount varying by source and participant.

TCRbeta CDR3 regions were amplified from genomic DNA using the immunoSEQ Assay, a bias-controlled multiplex PCR. From the authors' description of their analysis: The number of nucleated cells in each sample was estimated by amplification of reference gene primers within the assay. To quantify the absolute abundance of each unique TCRbeta CDR3 rearrangement, sequence reads were collapsed and filtered. For each sample, productive Simpson clonality was calculated by taking the square root of Simpson's diversity index across productive rearrangements. This immuneACCESS table, as held by TCRdb, lists in-frame sequences with V and J called but not all clones. Of the missing ones, under half trace to an unresolved V gene in checked studies; the others have no known cause. V, J and clone size were drawn from that table, and D and trimming were deduced from the DNA. For this sample there are just under 80,000 clones; roughly 85% appear just once. Around 40% of the sample is taken by the ten largest.

From a lookup of the germline V gene, CDR1 and CDR2 are ENHRY and SYGVKD. There are 16 amino acids in the CDR3, from cysteine to phenylalanine inclusive. Solely the CDR3 DNA is kept, with 48 bases framed from the first base. V ends up 4 bases short and J 8 bases short, with an unmatched junction base count of 11. Each collaborating institution followed its own protocols to collect whole blood in K2EDTA tubes. For TCRbeta analysis, collaborators shipped samples as frozen whole blood, isolated PBMCs, or DNA extracted from either of those sample types. The sequenced material came from peripheral blood. This receptor chain uses TRBV10-3 and TRBJ2-2; the central 9 bases match TRBD2. The clonotype originates from a human donor in a cohort sampled during active COVID-19. CDR3 reads: CAISVGSSGISGELFF. The nucleotide sequence reads TGTGCCATCAGTGTTGGATCTAGCGGGATAAGTGGGGAGCTGTTTTTT.